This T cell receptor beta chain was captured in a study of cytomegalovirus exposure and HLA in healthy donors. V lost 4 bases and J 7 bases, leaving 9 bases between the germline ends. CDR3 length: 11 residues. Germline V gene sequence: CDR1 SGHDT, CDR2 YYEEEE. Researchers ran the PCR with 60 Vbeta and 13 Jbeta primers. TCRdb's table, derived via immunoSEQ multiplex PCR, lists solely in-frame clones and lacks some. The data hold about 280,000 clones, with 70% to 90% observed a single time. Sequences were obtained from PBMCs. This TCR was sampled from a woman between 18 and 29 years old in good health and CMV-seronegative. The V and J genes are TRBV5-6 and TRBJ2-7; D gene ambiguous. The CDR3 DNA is TGTGCCAGCAGCCGTTTCTTAGAGCAGTACTTC. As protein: CASSRFLEQYF.